Here is one T cell receptor (beta chain) with its context. Its specificity is unknown. The data stem from a study of response to subunit inactivated influenza vaccine. General study points: After each seasonal influenza vaccination, few new T cells are recruited, the authors suggested.

Trimming removed 4 bases from V and 7 bases from J; junction bases left unmatched: 11. The CDR3 has 15 residues. CDR1 is LGHDT and CDR2 is YNNKEL in the germline V gene (reference sequence). TCRdb recomputed calls from the RT-PCR reads with MiXCR, one row per CDR3 protein. The sample holds fewer than 700,000 distinct CDR3 sequences, 10% to 15% seen once. This clonotype originated in a man aged 50-59 years who received an inactivated influenza vaccine. This chain uses TRBV3-1 with TRBJ1-2, with 8 bases identical to TRBD1. The material was PBMCs from blood, obtained 40 to 50 days after vaccination. The CDR3 nucleotides are TGTGCCAGCAGCCCGCGAATTGGGACAGGAGCTGGCTACACCTTC. This encodes CASSPRIGTGAGYTF.